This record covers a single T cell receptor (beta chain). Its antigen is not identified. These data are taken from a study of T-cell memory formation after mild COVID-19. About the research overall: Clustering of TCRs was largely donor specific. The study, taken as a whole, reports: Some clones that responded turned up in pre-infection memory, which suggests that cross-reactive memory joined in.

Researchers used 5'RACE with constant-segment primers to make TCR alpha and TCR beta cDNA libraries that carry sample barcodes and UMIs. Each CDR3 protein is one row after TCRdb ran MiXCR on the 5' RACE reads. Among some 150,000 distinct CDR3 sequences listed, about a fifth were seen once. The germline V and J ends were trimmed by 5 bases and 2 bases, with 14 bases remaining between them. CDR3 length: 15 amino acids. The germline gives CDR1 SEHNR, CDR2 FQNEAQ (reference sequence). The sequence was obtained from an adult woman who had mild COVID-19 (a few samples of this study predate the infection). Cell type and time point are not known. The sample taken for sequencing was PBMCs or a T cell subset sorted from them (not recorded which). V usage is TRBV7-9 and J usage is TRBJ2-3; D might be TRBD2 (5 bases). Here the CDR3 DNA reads TGTGCCAGCAGCCCCGGACTGGGGAACACAGATACGCAGTATTTT. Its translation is CASSPGLGNTDTQYF.